This T cell receptor beta chain was found in a study of T cells expressing NK-cell markers. CDR3 length equals 14 residues. Germline lookup yields CDR1 SQVTM and CDR2 ANQGSEA. TCRdb derives one entry per CDR3 protein from the 5' RACE reads, leaving out DNA. The sample table includes about 460,000 distinct CDR3 sequences. Source material: blood T cells: a sorted CD56 or NKG2C T cell subset, CD4+ or CD8+ T cells, or bulk PBMC T cells (not recorded which). This TCR was recovered from a woman aged 50 to 60 in good health. This sequence joins TRBV29-1 and TRBJ2-5; the D call from TCRdb, TRBD1, cannot be confirmed without DNA. The chain's CDR3 is CSVIRQGQQETQYF.